The 10 T cell receptor beta chains given below trace back to one sample, sequenced in a study of blood T cells in healthy people across ages. A sample-barcoded 5' primer and a J-beta primer mix were used in a second PCR of about 7 to 12 cycles. TCRdb redid the calling of the 5' RACE reads with MiXCR, one entry per CDR3 protein. Among approximately 850,000 distinct CDR3 sequences, roughly 44% were seen once, and the ten largest hold roughly a fifth. The sample comprised blood. The receptors originated from a man in his fifties or sixties in good health.

V and J are TRBV5-1 and TRBJ2-3; possibly TRBD1 for D (6 bases). CDR3 size: 15 residues. CDR1 and CDR2 from the germline V gene are SGHRS and YFSETQ. Deletions cut 1 base from V and 2 bases from J, with 11 bases between. The CDR3 protein is CASSLWDKPTDTQYF. The CDR3 bases are TGCGCCAGCAGCTTGTGGGACAAACCCACAGATACGCAGTATTTT.

This clonotype was picked up one time. A junction end diverges from the germline sequence, so it may reflect a read error. This chain uses TRBV4-3 with TRBJ2-3, with D possibly called TRBD1 or TRBD2 (5 bases each). Looked up from germline, CDR1 is LGHNA and CDR2 is YSLEER. The CDR3 extends over 15 amino acids. The CDR3 loop is CASSQRPSSTGTQYF. The CDR3 bases are TGCGCCAGCAGCCAACGTCCCTCTAGCACAGGTACGCAGTATTTT.

This CDR3 reads CASSFSPSPGARYEQYF. The CDR3 DNA reads as TGTGCCAGCAGCTTCTCCCCTTCCCCCGGGGCTCGGTACGAGCAGTACTTC. This chain joins TRBV7-9 and TRBJ2-7; D possibly matches TRBD1 or TRBD2 (5 bases each). The germline gives CDR1 SEHNR, CDR2 FQNEAQ (reference sequence). V was shortened by 3 bases and J by 4 bases, with 22 bases between the two germline ends. The CDR3 is 17 residues long.

The chain combines TRBV7-2 with TRBJ1-2; no definite D call. V shed 5 bases and J shed 6 bases, with 22 bases lying between them. Germline CDR1 and CDR2: SGHTA and FQGNSA. The CDR3 runs to 16 residues. The CDR3 coding sequence is TGTGCCAGCAGCCCGAGGATGTCTGCGGGAGACCATGGCTACACCTTC. Amino acid sequence: CASSPRMSAGDHGYTF.

The rearrangement links TRBV2 to TRBJ1-1, with 7 bases aligning to TRBD1. There are 13 residues in the CDR3. Germline V lookup: CDR1 SNHLY, CDR2 FYNNEI. CDR3 residues: CAVRGGGNTEAFF. CDR3 nucleotide sequence: TGTGCAGTGCGGGGAGGGGGCAACACTGAAGCTTTCTTT.

The sample holds a few counts of this clonotype. Compared with germline, one end of the junction differs, possibly owing to a read error. The rearrangement joins TRBV5-1 to TRBJ2-7; unclear D gene. The CDR3 contains 13 residues. Germline V gene data show CDR1 as SGHRS and CDR2 as YFSETQ. CDR3 loop: CASNLDGYYEQYF. CDR3 coding DNA: TGCGCCAGCAACTTGGATGGGTACTACGAGCAGTACTTC.

A few counts support this clonotype. This chain connects TRBV4-3 to TRBJ2-1; 8 bases agree with TRBD1. V trimming: 3 bases; J trimming: 3 bases; junction bases outside the gene matches: 7. The CDR3 totals 16 residues. The germline V gene encodes CDR1 LGHNA and CDR2 YSLEER. As DNA, the CDR3 is TGCGCCAGCAGCCAGTCACAGGGGGGCGACTACAATGAGCAGTTCTTC. This sequence encodes CASSQSQGGDYNEQFF.

The chain couples TRBV5-8 to TRBJ2-4, with D perhaps TRBD1 (5 bases). Looked up from germline, CDR1 is SGHTS and CDR2 is YDEGEE. The V end lost 4 bases, the J end lost 8 bases, and 22 bases lay between the germline ends. The CDR3 has 16 residues. The CDR3 protein is CASSADIRSVQDIQYF. In DNA, the CDR3 is TGTGCCAGCAGCGCGGACATTCGGTCGGTCCAAGACATTCAGTACTTC.

The table lists this clonotype with a few counts. The gene calls are TRBV20-1 and TRBJ2-5; 7 bases line up with TRBD2. The CDR3 is 13 amino acids. Looked up from germline, CDR1 is DFQATT and CDR2 is SNEGSKA (reference sequence). J lost 2 bases, V lost 8 bases, and 8 bases had no gene match. For the CDR3, the DNA is TGCAGTTCCCCGCGGGGGAGGCAAGAGACCCAGTACTTC. Residues: CSSPRGRQETQYF.

This clonotype was counted a few times. This chain uses TRBV5-6 with TRBJ1-2; the match to TRBD1 covers 8 bases. The trim removed 4 bases at V and 6 bases at J, leaving 5 bases unmatched. Germline CDR1 and CDR2: SGHDT and YYEEEE. The CDR3 spans 13 residues. The CDR3 DNA follows: TGTGCCAGCAGCCGCCGACAGGGGCATGGCTACACCTTC. This sequence encodes CASSRRQGHGYTF.